Listed below are T cell receptor beta chains from one sample, sequenced in a study of T cells in Graves' hyperthyroidism and ophthalmopathy. TCRdb processed the multiplex PCR reads anew with MiXCR; each CDR3 protein has one entry. Of 620,000 or so distinct CDR3 sequences listed, around 13% are singletons. Material for sequencing was blood. These receptors were obtained from a woman between 50 and 59 years old with Graves' ophthalmopathy. Both conserved end residues are part of each CDR3. D genes are given only for firm matches. For some rows the clone size is stated as once, few or many, or as a class when expanded; others skip it.

>NA|TRBJ2-2|NA|TRBV5-6
CASSLSGGGLPLDTGELFF
TGTGCCAGCAGCCTCTCCGGGGGAGGCCTCCCCCTTGACACCGGGGAGCTGTTTTTT
>NA|TRBJ1-1|many|TRBV6-2/TRBV6-3
CASRFLVVNTEAFF
TGTGCCAGCAGATTCTTGGTGGTGAACACTGAAGCTTTCTTT
>NA|TRBJ2-1|many|TRBV2
CASRLNWGTSYNEQFF
TGTGCCAGCAGATTGAATTGGGGTACCTCCTACAATGAGCAGTTCTTC
>NA|TRBJ1-5|many|TRBV5-6
CASSTSTGEPPQHF
TGTGCCAGCAGCACGAGTACCGGCGAACCGCCCCAGCATTTT
>TRBD1|TRBJ2-7|few|TRBV19
CASSVWTGEENEQYF
TGTGCCAGTAGTGTTTGGACAGGGGAAGAGAACGAGCAGTACTTC
>NA|TRBJ2-3|NA|TRBV29-1
CSVGIPPLRGTDTQYF
TGCAGCGTTGGCATACCACCGCTCAGGGGCACAGATACGCAGTATTTT
>NA|TRBJ2-7|many|TRBV11-2
CASSLFPSRVYEQYF
TGTGCCAGCAGCTTATTCCCCAGCCGGGTCTACGAGCAGTACTTC
>TRBD2|TRBJ2-5|many|TRBV28
CASSDPFLAGAVETQYF
TGTGCCAGCAGTGACCCTTTTTTAGCGGGAGCGGTTGAGACCCAGTACTTC
>TRBD2|TRBJ2-1|NA|TRBV20-1
CSAWTSRNNEQFF
TGCAGTGCTTGGACTAGCCGAAACAATGAGCAGTTCTTC
>TRBD2|TRBJ2-5|many|TRBV7-2
CASSKTSGTYQETQYF
TGTGCCAGCAGCAAAACTAGCGGGACCTACCAAGAGACCCAGTACTTC
>TRBD2|TRBJ2-7|many|TRBV28
CASTQWASGSSYEQYF
TGTGCCAGCACCCAATGGGCTAGCGGTTCGAGTTACGAGCAGTACTTC
>NA|TRBJ1-1|many|TRBV6-6
CASSYSMNTEAFF
TGTGCCAGCAGTTACAGCATGAACACTGAAGCTTTCTTT
>NA|TRBJ2-7|many|TRBV29-1
CSVEEATASYEQYF
TGCAGCGTTGAAGAGGCGACCGCGAGCTACGAGCAGTACTTC
>NA|TRBJ2-5|many|TRBV7-2
CASSSTTDQETQYF
TGTGCCAGCAGCTCCACGACAGATCAAGAGACCCAGTACTTC
>NA|TRBJ2-7|many|TRBV5-1
CASSLRGGNSAHYEQYF
TGCGCCAGCAGCCTACGTGGAGGAAATTCTGCCCACTACGAGCAGTACTTC
>TRBD1|TRBJ1-1|many|TRBV6-1
CASAGQVGRGNTEAFF
TGTGCCAGCGCGGGACAGGTCGGACGAGGGAACACTGAAGCTTTCTTT
>NA|TRBJ1-2|many|TRBV24-1
CATSNREGYGYTF
TGTGCCACCAGTAACAGGGAGGGCTATGGCTACACCTTC
>TRBD2|TRBJ2-1|few|TRBV27
CASIRLAGGTYNEQFF
TGTGCCAGCATCCGACTAGCGGGAGGCACATACAATGAGCAGTTCTTC
>TRBD2|TRBJ2-1|few|TRBV28
CATRGGESYNEQFF
TGTGCCACCCGGGGGGGGGAGTCCTACAATGAGCAGTTCTTC
>NA|TRBJ1-2|many|TRBV12-3/TRBV12-4
CASSLLGYNYGYTF
TGTGCCAGCAGTTTACTTGGATATAACTATGGCTACACCTTC
>TRBD2|TRBJ2-3|NA|TRBV9
CASSPTLSSGSFEDTQYF
TGTGCCAGCAGCCCTACTTTATCTAGCGGGAGTTTCGAAGATACGCAGTATTTT
>TRBD2|TRBJ2-3|few|TRBV12-3/TRBV12-4
CASRFRGAGTSGSVETDTQYF
TGTGCCAGCAGATTTCGGGGTGCCGGGACTAGCGGGAGTGTTGAAACAGATACGCAGTATTTT